This T cell receptor (beta chain) originates from a study of blood T cell repertoires in COVID-19. Across the study: Donors in the United States, Italy and Spain gave samples during acute or convalescent COVID-19. Sources were T cells, B-cell-depleted T cells, or PBMCs; the material itself was cDNA or gDNA.

In the original processing: The authors estimated nucleated cell counts from reference gene primer amplification. Some clones are missing from TCRdb's copy, which holds only in-frame ones; the method was immunoSEQ multiplex PCR. The V and J calls and clone size are taken from that table; D and trimming were inferred from the DNA. Counted here are 350,000 or so clones, 90% occurring once; the ten biggest clones make up approximately 7%. This CDR3 contains 18 residues. Germline CDR1 is LGHNA and CDR2 is YNFKEQ. With 1 base clipped from V and 0 bases from J, the junction kept 6 bases outside the gene matches.

The clonotype was recovered from a young man with active or convalescent COVID-19. Sequenced input: peripheral blood. The chain joins TRBV4-2 to TRBJ1-3, with 10 bases aligning to TRBD1. CDR3 bases: TGTGCCAGCAGCCAAGTGGGGACAGGGGCGCGCTCTGGAAACACCATATATTTT. It is translated as CASSQVGTGARSGNTIYF.